Following are 5 T cell receptor beta chains from one sample sequenced in a study of T-cell reconstitution after alpha-beta-depleted transplantation in children. The TCRbeta library was prepared with unique molecular identifiers. TCRdb independently ran MiXCR on the PCR reads; one entry per CDR3 protein. The data show around 250,000 distinct CDR3 sequences, about a quarter seen once. The material sequenced was PBMCs, taken before TCRalphabeta/CD19-depleted stem cell transplant. These receptors were taken from a girl aged 2 to 9 with Fanconi anemia, due to receive a stem cell transplant.

The sample holds many counts of this clonotype. V is TRBV20-1 and J is TRBJ2-7; no clear D gene. Germline lookup yields CDR1 DFQATT and CDR2 SNEGSKA (reference sequence). The CDR3 extends over 17 amino acids. Trimming shortened V by 1 base and J by 1 base, and 20 bases separated the two germline ends. CDR3 amino acids: CSARGVTPVRTSYEQYF. The CDR3, as DNA: TGCAGTGCTAGAGGGGTAACACCGGTCAGGACGTCCTACGAGCAGTACTTC.

The table lists this clonotype with many counts. The V gene is TRBV29-1, the J gene TRBJ2-7; no definite D call. The CDR3 sequence is 14 residues long. Trimming left V 4 bases short and J 6 bases short, with 19 bases between. CDR1 and CDR2 (germline): SQVTM, ANQGSEA. CDR3 bases: TGCAGCGTTGTATCTGGGATTGGTTTTCGCGAGCAGTACTTC. This codes for CSVVSGIGFREQYF.

The rearrangement links TRBV11-2 to TRBJ2-5, with 7 bases that match TRBD2. CDR1 and CDR2 (germline): SGHAT, FQNNGV. The J segment lost 3 bases and the V segment lost 5 bases, leaving 15 bases of the junction unmatched. This CDR3 contains 17 residues. This CDR3 is CASSQMTSWGLEETQYF. CDR3 nucleotides: TGTGCCAGCAGCCAGATGACTAGCTGGGGTTTGGAAGAGACCCAGTACTTC.

The chain uses TRBV29-1 and TRBJ1-4, with 8 nucleotides matching TRBD1. Losses at the gene ends were 6 bases for V and 8 bases for J; bases not matched to a gene: 2. This CDR3 is 11 amino acids long. Germline values: CDR1 SQVTM, CDR2 ANQGSEA. As DNA, the CDR3 is TGCAGCGTGGGACAGGAAGAAAAACTGTTTTTT. Translating it yields CSVGQEEKLFF.

This clonotype was observed a few times. This rearrangement joins TRBV6-1 to TRBJ1-2; D is ambiguous. Germline V CDR1 and CDR2: MNHNS, SASEGT. CDR3 length: 14 residues. Deletions cut 5 bases from V and 4 bases from J, with 14 bases between. The CDR3 reads CASSLLREGYGYTF. The CDR3 coding sequence is TGTGCCAGCAGTCTCCTAAGGGAGGGCTATGGCTACACCTTC.